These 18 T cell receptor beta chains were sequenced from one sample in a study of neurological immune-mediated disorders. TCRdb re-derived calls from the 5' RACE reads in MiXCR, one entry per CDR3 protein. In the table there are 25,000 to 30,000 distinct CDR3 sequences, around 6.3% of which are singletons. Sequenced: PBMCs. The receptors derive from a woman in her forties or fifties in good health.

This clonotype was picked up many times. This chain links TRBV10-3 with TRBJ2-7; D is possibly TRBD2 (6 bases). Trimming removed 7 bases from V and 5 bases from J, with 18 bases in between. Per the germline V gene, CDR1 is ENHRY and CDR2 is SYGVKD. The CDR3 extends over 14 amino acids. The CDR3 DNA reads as TGTGCCATCAAATCCGGGAGCGAAGGGAACGAGCAGTACTTC. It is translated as CAIKSGSEGNEQYF.

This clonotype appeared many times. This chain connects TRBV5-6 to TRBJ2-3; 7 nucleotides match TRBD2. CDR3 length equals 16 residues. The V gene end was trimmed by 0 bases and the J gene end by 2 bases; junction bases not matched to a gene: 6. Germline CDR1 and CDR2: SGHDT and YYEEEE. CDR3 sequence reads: CASSLALRGYTDTQYF. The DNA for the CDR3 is TGTGCCAGCAGCTTGGCTTTGCGGGGGTACACAGATACGCAGTATTTT.

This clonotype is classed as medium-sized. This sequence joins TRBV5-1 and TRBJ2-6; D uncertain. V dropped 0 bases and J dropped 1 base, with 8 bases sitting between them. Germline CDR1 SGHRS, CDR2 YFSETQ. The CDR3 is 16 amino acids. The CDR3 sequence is CASSLGAVSGANVLTF. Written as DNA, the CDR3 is TGCGCCAGCAGCTTGGGGGCGGTATCTGGGGCCAACGTCCTGACTTTC.

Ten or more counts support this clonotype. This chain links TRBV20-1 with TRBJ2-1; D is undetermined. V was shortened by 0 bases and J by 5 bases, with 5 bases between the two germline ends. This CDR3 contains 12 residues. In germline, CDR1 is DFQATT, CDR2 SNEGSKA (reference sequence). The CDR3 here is CSARDPNNEQFF. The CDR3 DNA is TGCAGTGCTAGAGATCCGAACAATGAGCAGTTCTTC.

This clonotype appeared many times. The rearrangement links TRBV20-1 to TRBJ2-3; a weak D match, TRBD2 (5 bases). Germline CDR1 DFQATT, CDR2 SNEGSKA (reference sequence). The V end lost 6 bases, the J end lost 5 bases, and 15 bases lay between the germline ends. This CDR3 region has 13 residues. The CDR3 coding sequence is TGCAGTGCCCATATGGACTCGCGAGATACGCAGTATTTT. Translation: CSAHMDSRDTQYF.

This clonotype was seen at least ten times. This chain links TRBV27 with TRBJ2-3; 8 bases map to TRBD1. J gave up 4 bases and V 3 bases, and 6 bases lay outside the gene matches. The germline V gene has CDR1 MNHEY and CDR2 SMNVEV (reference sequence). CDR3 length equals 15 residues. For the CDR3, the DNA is TGTGCCAGCAGTTTCTGGACAGGGCGGGCAGATACGCAGTATTTT. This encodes CASSFWTGRADTQYF.

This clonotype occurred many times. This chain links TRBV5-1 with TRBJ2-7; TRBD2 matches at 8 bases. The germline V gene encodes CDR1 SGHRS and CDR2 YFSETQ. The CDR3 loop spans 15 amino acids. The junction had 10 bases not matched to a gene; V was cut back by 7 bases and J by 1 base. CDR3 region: CASGLAGGSSYEQYF. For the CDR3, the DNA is TGCGCCAGCGGGCTAGCGGGTGGCTCTTCCTACGAGCAGTACTTC.

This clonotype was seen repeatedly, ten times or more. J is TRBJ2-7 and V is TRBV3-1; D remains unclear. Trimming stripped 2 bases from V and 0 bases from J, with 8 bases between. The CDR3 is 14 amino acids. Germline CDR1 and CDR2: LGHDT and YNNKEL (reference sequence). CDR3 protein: CASSQSQSSYEQYF. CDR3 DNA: TGTGCCAGCAGCCAATCTCAGAGCTCCTACGAGCAGTACTTC.

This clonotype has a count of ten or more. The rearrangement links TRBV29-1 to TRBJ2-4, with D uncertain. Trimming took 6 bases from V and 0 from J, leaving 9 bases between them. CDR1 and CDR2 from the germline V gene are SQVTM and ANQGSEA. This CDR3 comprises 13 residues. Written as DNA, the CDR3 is TGCAGCGTGCAACTGGGAGCCAAAAACATTCAGTACTTC. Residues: CSVQLGAKNIQYF.

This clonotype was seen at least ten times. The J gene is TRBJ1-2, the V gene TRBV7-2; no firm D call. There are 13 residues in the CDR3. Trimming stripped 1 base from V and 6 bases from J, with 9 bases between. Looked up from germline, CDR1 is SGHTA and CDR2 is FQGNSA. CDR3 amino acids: CASSLGAGNGYTF. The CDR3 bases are TGTGCCAGCAGCTTAGGAGCAGGCAATGGCTACACCTTC.

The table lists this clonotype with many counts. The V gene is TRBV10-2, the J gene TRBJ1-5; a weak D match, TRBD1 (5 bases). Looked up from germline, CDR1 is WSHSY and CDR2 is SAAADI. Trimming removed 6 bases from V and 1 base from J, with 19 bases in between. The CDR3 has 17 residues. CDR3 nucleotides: TGCGCCAGCAGCTACCAGGGACCTGATGGGAGCAATCAGCCCCAGCATTTT. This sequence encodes CASSYQGPDGSNQPQHF.

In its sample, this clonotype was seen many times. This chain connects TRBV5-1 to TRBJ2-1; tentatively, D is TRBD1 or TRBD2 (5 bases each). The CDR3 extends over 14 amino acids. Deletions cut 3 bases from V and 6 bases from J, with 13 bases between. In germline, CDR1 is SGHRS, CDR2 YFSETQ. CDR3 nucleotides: TGCGCCAGCAGCTGGACCGGGACGGGCAATGAGCAGTTCTTC. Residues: CASSWTGTGNEQFF. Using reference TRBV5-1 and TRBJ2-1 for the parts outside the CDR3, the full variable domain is KAGVTQTPRYLIKTRGQQVTLSCSPISGHRSVSWYQQTPGQGLQFLFEYFSETQRNKGNFPGRFSGRQFSNSRSEMNVSTLELGDSALYLCASSWTGTGNEQFFGPGTRLTVL.

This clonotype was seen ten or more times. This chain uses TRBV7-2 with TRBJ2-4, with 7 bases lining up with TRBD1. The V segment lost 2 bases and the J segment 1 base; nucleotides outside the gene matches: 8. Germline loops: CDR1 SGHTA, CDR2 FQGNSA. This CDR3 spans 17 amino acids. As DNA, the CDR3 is TGTGCCAGCAGCTTAAGGACAGGAGCTTTTGCCAAAAACATTCAGTACTTC. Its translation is CASSLRTGAFAKNIQYF.

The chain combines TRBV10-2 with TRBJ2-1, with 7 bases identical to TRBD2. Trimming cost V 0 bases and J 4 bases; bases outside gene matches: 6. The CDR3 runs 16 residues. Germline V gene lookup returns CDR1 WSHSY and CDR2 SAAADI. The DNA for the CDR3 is TGCGCCAGCAGTGAGTCGGCGGGGGTAGGATACAATGAGCAGTTCTTC. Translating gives CASSESAGVGYNEQFF.

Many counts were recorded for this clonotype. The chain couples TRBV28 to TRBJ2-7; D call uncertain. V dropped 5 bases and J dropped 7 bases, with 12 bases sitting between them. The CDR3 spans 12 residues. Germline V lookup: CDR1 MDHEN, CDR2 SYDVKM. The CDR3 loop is CASSRTAFEQYF. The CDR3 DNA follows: TGTGCCAGCAGTCGTACAGCCTTTGAGCAGTACTTC.

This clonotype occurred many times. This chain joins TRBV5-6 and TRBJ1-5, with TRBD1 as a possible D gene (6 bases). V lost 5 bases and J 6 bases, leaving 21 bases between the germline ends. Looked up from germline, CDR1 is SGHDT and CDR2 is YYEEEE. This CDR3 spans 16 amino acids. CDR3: CASSLSGGLLGQPQHF. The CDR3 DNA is TGTGCCAGCAGTTTATCCGGGGGGCTCTTGGGTCAGCCCCAGCATTTT.

DNA for the CDR3: TGTGCCAGCAGTCCAGGGGGGACGCAGTATTTT. It is translated as CASSPGGTQYF. The chain has TRBV2 and TRBJ2-3, with D perhaps TRBD1 (7 bases). V lost 5 bases to trimming and J lost 9 bases, with 9 bases between them. Per germline, CDR1 SNHLY and CDR2 FYNNEI. CDR3 length: 11 amino acids. The variable domain in full, completed from reference TRBV2 and TRBJ2-3, reads EPEVTQTPSHQVTQMGQEVILRCVPISNHLYFYWYRQILGQKVEFLVSFYNNEISEKSEIFDDQFSVERPDGSNFTLKIRSTKLEDSAMYFCASSPGGTQYFGPGTRLTVL.

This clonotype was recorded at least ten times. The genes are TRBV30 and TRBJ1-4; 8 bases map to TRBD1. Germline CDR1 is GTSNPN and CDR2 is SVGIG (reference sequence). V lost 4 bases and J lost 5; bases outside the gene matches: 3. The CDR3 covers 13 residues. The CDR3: CAWTTGVNEKLFF. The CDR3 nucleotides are TGTGCCTGGACGACAGGGGTAAATGAAAAACTGTTTTTT.